Sequencing of this T cell receptor (beta chain) was carried out in a study of OX40 agonist ivuxolimab in advanced cancers. Overall study context: While on treatment, patients had intravenous ivuxolimab at 0.01 to 10 mg/kg every 2 weeks. Two cutaneous melanoma patients and one hepatocellular carcinoma patient, three in all, had partial responses.

This clone occurred once. Its antigen is unidentified. The study, taken as a whole, reports: Both blood CD4+ and CD8+ T cells showed clonal growth by week 6 at 0.1 to 3.0 mg/kg. Antigen targets of the expanded peripheral T cells went undetermined.

The CDR3 is 15 residues long. The V gene lost 4 bases and the J gene lost 6 bases, with 15 bases spanning the gap. From germline, CDR1 is LGHNA and CDR2 YSLEER. Here immunoSEQ multiplex PCR was the method, and the copy in TCRdb shows in-frame clones only, minus some. The table shows about 45,000 clones, with roughly 88% occurring only once. The V gene is TRBV4-3, the J gene TRBJ2-2; perhaps TRBD1 as D (5 bases). The sequenced sample was CD4+ or CD8+ T cells sorted from blood, obtained in a trial of the OX40 agonist ivuxolimab. The TCR originated in an adult with an advanced solid tumor such as melanoma, head and neck, liver or kidney cancer. The DNA for the CDR3 is TGCGCCAGCAGCCTCGATAGGGGAAGCGCCGGGGAGCTGTTTTTT. The encoded protein is CASSLDRGSAGELFF.